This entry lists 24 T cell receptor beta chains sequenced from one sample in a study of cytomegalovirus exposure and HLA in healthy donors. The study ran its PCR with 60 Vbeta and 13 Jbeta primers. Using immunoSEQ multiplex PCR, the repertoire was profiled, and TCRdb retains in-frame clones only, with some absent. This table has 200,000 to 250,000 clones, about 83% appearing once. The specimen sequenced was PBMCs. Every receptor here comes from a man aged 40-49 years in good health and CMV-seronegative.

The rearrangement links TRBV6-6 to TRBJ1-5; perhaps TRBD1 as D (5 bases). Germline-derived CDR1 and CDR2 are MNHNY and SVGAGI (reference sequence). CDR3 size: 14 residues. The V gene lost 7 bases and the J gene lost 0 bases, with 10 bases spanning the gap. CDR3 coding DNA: TGTGCCAGCAATCCTAGGGGTAGCAATCAGCCCCAGCATTTT. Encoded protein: CASNPRGSNQPQHF.

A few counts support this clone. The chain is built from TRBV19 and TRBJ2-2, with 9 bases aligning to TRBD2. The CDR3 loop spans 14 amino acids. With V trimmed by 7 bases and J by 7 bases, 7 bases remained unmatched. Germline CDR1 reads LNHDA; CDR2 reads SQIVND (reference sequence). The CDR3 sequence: CASNLAGLGGELFF. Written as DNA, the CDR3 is TGTGCCAGTAATCTAGCGGGGTTAGGCGGGGAGCTGTTTTTT.

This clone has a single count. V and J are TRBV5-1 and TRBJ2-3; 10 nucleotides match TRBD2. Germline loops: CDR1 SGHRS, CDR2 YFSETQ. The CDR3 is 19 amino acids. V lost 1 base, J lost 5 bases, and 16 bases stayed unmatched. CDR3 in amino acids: CASSLTRGSERGGRDTQYF. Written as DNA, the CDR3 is TGCGCCAGCAGCTTGACAAGAGGATCCGAGCGGGGGGGAAGAGATACGCAGTATTTT.

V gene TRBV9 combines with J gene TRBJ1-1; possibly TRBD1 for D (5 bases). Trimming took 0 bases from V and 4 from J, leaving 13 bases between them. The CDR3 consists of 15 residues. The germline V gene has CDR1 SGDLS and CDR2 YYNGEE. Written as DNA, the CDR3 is TGTGCCAGCAGCGTAGAAGCGGGGCGCGGCACTGAAGCTTTCTTT. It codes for CASSVEAGRGTEAFF.

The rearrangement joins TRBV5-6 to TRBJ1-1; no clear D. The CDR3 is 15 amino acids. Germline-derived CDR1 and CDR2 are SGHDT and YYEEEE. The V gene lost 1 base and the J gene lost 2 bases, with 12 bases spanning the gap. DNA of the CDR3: TGTGCCAGCAGCTTGTTTGTAACTACCAACACTGAAGCTTTCTTT. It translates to CASSLFVTTNTEAFF.

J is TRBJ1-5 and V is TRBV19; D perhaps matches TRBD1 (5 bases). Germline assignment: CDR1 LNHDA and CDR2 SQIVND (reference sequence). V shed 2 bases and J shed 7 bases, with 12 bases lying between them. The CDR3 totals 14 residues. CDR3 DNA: TGTGCCAGTAGTATATCGGCAGGGAACCAGCCCCAGCATTTT. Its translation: CASSISAGNQPQHF.

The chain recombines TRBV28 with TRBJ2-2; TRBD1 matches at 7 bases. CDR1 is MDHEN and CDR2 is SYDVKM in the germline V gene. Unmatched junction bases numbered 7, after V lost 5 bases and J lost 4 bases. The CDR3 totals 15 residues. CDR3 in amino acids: CASSKGQSLTGELFF. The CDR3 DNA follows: TGTGCCAGCAGTAAGGGACAGTCGCTCACCGGGGAGCTGTTTTTT.

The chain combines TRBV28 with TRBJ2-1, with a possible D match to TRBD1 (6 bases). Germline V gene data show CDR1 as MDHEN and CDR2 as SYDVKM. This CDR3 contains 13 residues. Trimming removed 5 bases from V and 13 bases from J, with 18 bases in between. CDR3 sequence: CASSPPNPGGQFF. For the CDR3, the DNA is TGTGCCAGCAGTCCTCCGAATCCTGGGGGCCAGTTCTTC. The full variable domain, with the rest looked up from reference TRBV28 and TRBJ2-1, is DVKVTQSSRYLVKRTGEKVFLECVQDMDHENMFWYRQDPGLGLRLIYFSYDVKMKEKGDIPEGYSVSREKKERFSLILESASTNQTSMYLCASSPPNPGGQFFGPGTRLTVL.

The CDR3 is CASSLAFGLASEQYF. The CDR3 nucleotides read TGTGCCAGCAGCTTAGCCTTCGGGCTAGCTAGCGAGCAGTACTTC. V gene TRBV11-2 combines with J gene TRBJ2-7; D perhaps matches TRBD2 (5 bases). CDR1 and CDR2 from the germline V gene are SGHAT and FQNNGV. The CDR3 covers 15 residues. V lost 1 base and J 6 bases, leaving 16 bases between the germline ends.

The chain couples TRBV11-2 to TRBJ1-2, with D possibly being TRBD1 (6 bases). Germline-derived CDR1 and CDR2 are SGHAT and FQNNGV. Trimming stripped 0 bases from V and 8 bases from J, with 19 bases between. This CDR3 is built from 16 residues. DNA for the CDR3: TGTGCCAGCAGCTTAGATGGGGGCAGGGGCGTAGAGGGCTACACCTTC. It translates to CASSLDGGRGVEGYTF.

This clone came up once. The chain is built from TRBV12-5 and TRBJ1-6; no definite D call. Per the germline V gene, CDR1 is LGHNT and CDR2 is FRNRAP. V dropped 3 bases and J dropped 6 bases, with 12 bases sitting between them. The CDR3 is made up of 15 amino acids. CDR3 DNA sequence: TGTGCTAGTGGTTTAGAGGTCTGGCCTAATTCACCCCTCCACTTT. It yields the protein CASGLEVWPNSPLHF. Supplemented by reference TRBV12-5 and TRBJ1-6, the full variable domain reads DARVTQTPRHKVTEMGQEVTMRCQPILGHNTVFWYRQTMMQGLELLAYFRNRAPLDDSGMPKDRFSAEMPDATLATLKIQPSEPRDSAVYFCASGLEVWPNSPLHFGNGTRLTVT.

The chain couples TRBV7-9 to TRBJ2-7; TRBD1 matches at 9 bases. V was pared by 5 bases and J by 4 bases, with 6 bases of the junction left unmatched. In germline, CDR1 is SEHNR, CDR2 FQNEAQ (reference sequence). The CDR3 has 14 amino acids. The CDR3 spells CASSLLDRGYEQYF. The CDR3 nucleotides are TGTGCCAGCAGCCTCCTGGACAGGGGTTACGAGCAGTACTTC.

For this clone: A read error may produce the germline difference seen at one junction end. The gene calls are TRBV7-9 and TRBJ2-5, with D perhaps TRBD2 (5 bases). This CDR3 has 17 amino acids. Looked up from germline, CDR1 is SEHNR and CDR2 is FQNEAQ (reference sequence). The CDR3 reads CSSSLEVSAVRVETQYF. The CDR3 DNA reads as TGTTCCAGCAGCTTAGAAGTTTCGGCGGTGAGGGTCGAGACCCAGTACTTC.

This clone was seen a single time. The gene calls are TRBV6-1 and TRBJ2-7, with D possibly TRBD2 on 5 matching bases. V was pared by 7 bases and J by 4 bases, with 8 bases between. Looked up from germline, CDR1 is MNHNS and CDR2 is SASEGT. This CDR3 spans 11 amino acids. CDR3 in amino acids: CASMTGYEQYF. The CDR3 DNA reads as TGTGCCAGCATGACGGGATACGAGCAGTACTTC.

CDR3 protein: CASSQAGGGQPQHF. The CDR3 nucleotides are TGTGCCAGCAGCCAGGCAGGGGGAGGACAGCCCCAGCATTTT. The chain uses TRBV4-2 and TRBJ1-5, with TRBD1 matching over 7 bases. This CDR3 is built from 14 residues. CDR1 and CDR2 from the germline V gene are LGHNA and YNFKEQ. Trimming took 3 bases from V and 7 from J; bases not matched to a gene: 6.

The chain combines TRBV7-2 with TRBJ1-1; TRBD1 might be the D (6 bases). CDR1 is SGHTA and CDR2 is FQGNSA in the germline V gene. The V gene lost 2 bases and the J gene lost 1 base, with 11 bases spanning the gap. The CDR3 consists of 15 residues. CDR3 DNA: TGTGCCAGCAGCTTACAACAGGGCAAGAACACTGAAGCTTTCTTT. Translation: CASSLQQGKNTEAFF.

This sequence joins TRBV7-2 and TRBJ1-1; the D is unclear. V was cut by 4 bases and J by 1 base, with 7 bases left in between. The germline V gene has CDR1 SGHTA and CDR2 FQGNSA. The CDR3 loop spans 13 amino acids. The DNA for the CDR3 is TGTGCCAGCAGCTCACAGCAGAACACTGAAGCTTTCTTT. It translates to CASSSQQNTEAFF.

The CDR3 region is CATSKLTGWTSGANVLTF. The CDR3 DNA is TGTGCCACCAGCAAGCTGACAGGCTGGACTTCTGGGGCCAACGTCCTGACTTTC. The chain is built from TRBV15 and TRBJ2-6; tentatively, D is TRBD1 (6 bases). The CDR3 extends over 18 amino acids. V lost 4 bases and J 1 base, leaving 17 bases between the germline ends. Germline V gene sequence: CDR1 LNHNV, CDR2 YYDKDF (reference sequence).

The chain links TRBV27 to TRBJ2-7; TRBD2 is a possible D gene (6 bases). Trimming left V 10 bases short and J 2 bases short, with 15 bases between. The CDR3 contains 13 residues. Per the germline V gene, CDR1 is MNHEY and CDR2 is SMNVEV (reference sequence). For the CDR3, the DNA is TGTGCCACCATGGGGAGGACTACCTACGAGCAGTACTTC. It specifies CATMGRTTYEQYF.

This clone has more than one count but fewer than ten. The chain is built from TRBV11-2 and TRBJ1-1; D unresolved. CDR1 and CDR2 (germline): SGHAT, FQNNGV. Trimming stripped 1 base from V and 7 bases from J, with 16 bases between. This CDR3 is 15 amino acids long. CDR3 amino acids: CASSLGGSVGREAFF. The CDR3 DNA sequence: TGTGCCAGCAGCTTAGGAGGGTCAGTAGGCCGTGAAGCTTTCTTT.

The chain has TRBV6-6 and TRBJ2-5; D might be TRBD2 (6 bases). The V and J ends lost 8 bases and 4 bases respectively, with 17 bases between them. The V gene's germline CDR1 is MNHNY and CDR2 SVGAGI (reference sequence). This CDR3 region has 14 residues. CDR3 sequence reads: CASAGSLKRETQYF. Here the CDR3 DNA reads TGTGCCAGCGCGGGATCGTTAAAAAGAGAGACCCAGTACTTC.

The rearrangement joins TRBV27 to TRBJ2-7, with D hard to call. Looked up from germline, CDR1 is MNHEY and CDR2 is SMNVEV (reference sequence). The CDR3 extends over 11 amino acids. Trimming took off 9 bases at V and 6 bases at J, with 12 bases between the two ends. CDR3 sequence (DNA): TGTGCCAGGAGCCACGTTTCCGAGCAGTACTTC. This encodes CARSHVSEQYF.

Written as DNA, the CDR3 is TGCGCCAGCAGCCCCCAGGAAACCGTGAACTATGGCTACACCTTC. Its protein is CASSPQETVNYGYTF. The V gene is TRBV4-1, the J gene TRBJ1-2; D uncertain. With 4 bases removed from V and 2 bases from J, the gap between germline ends came to 14 bases. CDR3 length: 15 residues. Germline V gene data show CDR1 as MGHRA and CDR2 as YSYEKL.

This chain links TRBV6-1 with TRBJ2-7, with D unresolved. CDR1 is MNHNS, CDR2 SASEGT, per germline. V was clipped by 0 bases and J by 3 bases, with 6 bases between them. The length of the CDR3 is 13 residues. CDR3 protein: CASSEARGYEQYF. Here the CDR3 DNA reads TGTGCCAGCAGTGAAGCGCGCGGCTACGAGCAGTACTTC.